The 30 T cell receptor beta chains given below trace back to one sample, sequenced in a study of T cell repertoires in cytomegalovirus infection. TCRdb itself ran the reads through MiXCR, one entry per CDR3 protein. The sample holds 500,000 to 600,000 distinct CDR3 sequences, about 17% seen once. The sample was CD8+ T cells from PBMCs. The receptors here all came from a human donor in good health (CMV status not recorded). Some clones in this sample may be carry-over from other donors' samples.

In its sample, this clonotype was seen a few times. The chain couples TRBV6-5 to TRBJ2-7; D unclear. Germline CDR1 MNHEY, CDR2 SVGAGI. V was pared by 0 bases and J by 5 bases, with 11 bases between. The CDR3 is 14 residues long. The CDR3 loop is CASSYSEGFNEQYF. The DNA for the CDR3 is TGTGCCAGCAGTTACTCAGAAGGGTTCAACGAGCAGTACTTC.

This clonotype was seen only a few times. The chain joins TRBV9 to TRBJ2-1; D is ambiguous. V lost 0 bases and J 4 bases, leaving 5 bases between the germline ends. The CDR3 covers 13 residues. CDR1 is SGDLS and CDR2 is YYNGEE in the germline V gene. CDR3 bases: TGTGCCAGCAGCGTAGCCAGATACAATGAGCAGTTCTTC. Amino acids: CASSVARYNEQFF.

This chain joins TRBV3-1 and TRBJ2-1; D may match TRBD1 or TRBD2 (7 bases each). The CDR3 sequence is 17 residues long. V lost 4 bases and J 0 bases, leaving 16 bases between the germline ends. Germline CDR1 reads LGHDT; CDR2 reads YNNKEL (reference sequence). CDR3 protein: CASSRTGEGSSYNEQFF. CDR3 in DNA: TGTGCCAGCAGCCGAACAGGGGAGGGGAGCTCCTACAATGAGCAGTTCTTC.

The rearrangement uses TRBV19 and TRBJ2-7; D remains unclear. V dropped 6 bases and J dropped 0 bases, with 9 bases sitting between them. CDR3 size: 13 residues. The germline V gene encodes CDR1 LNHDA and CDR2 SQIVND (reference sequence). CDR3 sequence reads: CASSPANSYEQYF. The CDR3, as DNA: TGTGCCAGTAGCCCCGCAAACTCCTACGAGCAGTACTTC.

The CDR3 is CSARDATDRRGLPYEQYF. The CDR3 bases are TGCAGTGCTAGAGACGCCACCGACAGGAGGGGTTTACCCTACGAGCAGTACTTC. V gene TRBV20-1 combines with J gene TRBJ2-7, with D possibly being TRBD1 or TRBD2 (6 bases each). Germline lookup yields CDR1 DFQATT and CDR2 SNEGSKA (reference sequence). Trimming took off 0 bases at V and 2 bases at J, with 23 bases between the two ends. The CDR3 covers 18 residues.

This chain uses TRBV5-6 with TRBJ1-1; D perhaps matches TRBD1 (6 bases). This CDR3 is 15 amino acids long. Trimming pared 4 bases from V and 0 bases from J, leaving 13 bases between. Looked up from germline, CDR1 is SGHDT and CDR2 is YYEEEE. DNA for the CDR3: TGTGCCAGCAGCCCGGAAGGGGACATGAACACTGAAGCTTTCTTT. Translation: CASSPEGDMNTEAFF. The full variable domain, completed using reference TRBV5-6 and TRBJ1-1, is DAGVTQSPTHLIKTRGQQVTLRCSPKSGHDTVSWYQQALGQGPQFIFQYYEEEERQRGNFPDRFSGHQFPNYSSELNVNALLLGDSALYLCASSPEGDMNTEAFFGQGTRLTVV.

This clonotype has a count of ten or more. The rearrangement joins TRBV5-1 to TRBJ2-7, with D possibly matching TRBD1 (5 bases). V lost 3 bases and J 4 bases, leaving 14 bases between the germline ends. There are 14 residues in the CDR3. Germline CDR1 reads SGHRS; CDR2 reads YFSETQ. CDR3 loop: CASSWEQVEYEQYF. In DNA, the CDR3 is TGCGCCAGCAGCTGGGAACAGGTAGAGTACGAGCAGTACTTC.

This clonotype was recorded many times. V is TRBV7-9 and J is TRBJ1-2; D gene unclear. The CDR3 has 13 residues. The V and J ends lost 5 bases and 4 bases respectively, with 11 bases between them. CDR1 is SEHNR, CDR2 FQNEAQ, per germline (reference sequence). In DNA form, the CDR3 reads TGTGCCAGCAGCAATACAGTTAGCTATGGCTACACCTTC. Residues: CASSNTVSYGYTF. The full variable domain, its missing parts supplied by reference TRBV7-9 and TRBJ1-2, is DTGVSQNPRHKITKRGQNVTFRCDPISEHNRLYWYRQTLGQGPEFLTYFQNEAQLEKSRLLSDRFSAERPKGSFSTLEIQRTEQGDSAMYLCASSNTVSYGYTFGSGTRLTVV.

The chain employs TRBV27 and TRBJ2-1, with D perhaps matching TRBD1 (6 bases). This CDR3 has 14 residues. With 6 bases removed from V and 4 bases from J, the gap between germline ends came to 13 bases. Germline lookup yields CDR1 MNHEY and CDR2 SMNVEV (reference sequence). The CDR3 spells CASRDVDSYNEQFF. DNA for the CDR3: TGTGCCAGCAGGGATGTGGACAGTTACAATGAGCAGTTCTTC.

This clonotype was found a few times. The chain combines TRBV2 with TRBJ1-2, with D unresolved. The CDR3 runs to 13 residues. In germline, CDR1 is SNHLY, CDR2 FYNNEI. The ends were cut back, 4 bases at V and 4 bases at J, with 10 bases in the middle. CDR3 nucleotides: TGTGCCAGCAGTGGTAGACCGAGCTATGGCTACACCTTC. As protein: CASSGRPSYGYTF.

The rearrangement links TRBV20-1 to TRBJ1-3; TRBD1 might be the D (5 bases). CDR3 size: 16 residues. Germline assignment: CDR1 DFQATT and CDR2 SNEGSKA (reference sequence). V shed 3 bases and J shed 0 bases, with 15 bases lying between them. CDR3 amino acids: CSASPRDGDSGNTIYF. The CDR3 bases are TGCAGTGCTAGCCCCCGGGACGGCGACTCTGGAAACACCATATATTTT.

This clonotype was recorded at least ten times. The CDR3 protein is CASSFLGALGDGNTDTQYF. The CDR3 DNA sequence: TGTGCCAGCAGTTTTTTGGGTGCACTAGGGGATGGTAACACAGATACGCAGTATTTT. This chain connects TRBV27 to TRBJ2-3, with D possibly called TRBD1 or TRBD2 (5 bases each). Trimming took 3 bases from V and 2 from J, leaving 24 bases between them. Germline V gene data show CDR1 as MNHEY and CDR2 as SMNVEV (reference sequence). The CDR3 length is 19 residues.

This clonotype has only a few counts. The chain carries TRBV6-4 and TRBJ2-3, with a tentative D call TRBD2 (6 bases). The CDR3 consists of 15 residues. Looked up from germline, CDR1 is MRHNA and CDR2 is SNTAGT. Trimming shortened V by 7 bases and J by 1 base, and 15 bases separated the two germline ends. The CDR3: CASILGREGTDTQYF. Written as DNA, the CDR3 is TGTGCCAGCATTCTTGGCAGGGAGGGCACAGATACGCAGTATTTT.

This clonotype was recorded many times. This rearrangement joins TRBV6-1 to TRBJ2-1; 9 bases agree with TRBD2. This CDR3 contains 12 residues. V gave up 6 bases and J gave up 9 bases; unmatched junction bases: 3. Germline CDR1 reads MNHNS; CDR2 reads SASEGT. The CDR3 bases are TGTGCCAGCAGGGGACTAGCAACTGAGCAGTTCTTC. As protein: CASRGLATEQFF.

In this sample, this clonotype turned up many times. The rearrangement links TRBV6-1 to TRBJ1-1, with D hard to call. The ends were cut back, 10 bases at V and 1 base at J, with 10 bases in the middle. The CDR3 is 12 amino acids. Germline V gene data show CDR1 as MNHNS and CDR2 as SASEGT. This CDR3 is CAIRHWNTEAFF. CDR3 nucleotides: TGTGCCATCCGTCATTGGAACACTGAAGCTTTCTTT.

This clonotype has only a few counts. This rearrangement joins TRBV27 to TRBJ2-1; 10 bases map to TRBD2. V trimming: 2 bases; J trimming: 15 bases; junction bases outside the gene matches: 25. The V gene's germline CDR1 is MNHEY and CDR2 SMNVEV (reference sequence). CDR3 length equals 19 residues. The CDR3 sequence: CASSLEGGLADLYSPLWFF. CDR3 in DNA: TGTGCCAGCAGTTTAGAGGGCGGACTAGCGGATCTCTACTCGCCGTTGTGGTTCTTC.

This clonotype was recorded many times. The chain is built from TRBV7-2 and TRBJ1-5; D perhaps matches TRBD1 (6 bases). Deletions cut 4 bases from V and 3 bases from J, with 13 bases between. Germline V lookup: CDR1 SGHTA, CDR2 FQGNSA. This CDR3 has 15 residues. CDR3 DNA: TGTGCCAGCAGCTCGAACAGGGACTACAATCAGCCCCAGCATTTT. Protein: CASSSNRDYNQPQHF.

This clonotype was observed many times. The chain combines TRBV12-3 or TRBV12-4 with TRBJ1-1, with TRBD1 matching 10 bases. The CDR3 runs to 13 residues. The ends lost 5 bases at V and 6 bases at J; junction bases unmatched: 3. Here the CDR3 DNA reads TGTGCCAGCAGTCCAGACAGGGGGCCTGAAGCTTTCTTT. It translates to CASSPDRGPEAFF.

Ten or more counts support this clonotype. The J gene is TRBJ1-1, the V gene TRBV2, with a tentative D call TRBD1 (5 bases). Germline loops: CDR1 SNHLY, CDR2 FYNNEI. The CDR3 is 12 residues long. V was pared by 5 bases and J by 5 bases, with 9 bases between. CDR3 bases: TGTGCCAGCAGTCGGGGCCGGACTGAAGCTTTCTTT. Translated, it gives CASSRGRTEAFF. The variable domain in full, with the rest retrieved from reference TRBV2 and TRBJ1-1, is EPEVTQTPSHQVTQMGQEVILRCVPISNHLYFYWYRQILGQKVEFLVSFYNNEISEKSEIFDDQFSVERPDGSNFTLKIRSTKLEDSAMYFCASSRGRTEAFFGQGTRLTVV.

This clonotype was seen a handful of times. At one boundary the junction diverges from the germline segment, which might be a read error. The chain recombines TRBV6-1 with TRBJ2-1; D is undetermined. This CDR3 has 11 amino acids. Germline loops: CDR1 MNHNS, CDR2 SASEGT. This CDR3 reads CASSEKRYELF. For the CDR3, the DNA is TGTGCCAGCAGTGAAAAACGGTACGAGTTGTTC.

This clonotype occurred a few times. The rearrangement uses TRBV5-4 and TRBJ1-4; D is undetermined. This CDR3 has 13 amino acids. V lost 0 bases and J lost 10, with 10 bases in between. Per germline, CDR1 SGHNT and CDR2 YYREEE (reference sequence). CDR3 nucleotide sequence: TGTGCCAGCAGCTTGGAAGGTTTCGGAAAACTGTTTTTT. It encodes CASSLEGFGKLFF.

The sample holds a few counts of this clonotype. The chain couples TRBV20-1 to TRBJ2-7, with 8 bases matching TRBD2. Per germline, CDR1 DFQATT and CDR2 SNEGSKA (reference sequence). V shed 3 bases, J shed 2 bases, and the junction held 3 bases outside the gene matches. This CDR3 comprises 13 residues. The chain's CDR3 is CSARTSETYEQYF. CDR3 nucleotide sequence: TGCAGTGCTAGGACTAGCGAAACCTACGAGCAGTACTTC.

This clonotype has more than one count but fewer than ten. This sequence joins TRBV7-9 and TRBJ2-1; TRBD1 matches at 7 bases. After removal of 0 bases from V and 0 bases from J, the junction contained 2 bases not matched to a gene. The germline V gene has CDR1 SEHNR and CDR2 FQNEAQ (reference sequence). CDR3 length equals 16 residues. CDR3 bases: TGTGCCAGCAGCTTAGCTGGGACAGCCTCCTACAATGAGCAGTTCTTC. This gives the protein CASSLAGTASYNEQFF.

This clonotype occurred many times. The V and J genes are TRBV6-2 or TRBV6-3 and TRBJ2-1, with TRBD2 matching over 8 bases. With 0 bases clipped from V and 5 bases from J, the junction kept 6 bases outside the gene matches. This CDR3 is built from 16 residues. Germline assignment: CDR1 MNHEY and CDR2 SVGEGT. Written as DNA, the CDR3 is TGTGCCAGCAGTTACTCTAGCCTAGCGGGCCACAATGAGCAGTTCTTC. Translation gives CASSYSSLAGHNEQFF.

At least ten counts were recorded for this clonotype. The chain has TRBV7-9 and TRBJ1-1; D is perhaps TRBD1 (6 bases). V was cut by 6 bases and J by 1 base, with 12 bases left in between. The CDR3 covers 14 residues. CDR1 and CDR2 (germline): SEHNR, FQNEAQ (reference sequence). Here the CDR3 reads CASRQGSTNTEAFF. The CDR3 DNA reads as TGTGCCAGCAGACAGGGATCAACGAACACTGAAGCTTTCTTT.

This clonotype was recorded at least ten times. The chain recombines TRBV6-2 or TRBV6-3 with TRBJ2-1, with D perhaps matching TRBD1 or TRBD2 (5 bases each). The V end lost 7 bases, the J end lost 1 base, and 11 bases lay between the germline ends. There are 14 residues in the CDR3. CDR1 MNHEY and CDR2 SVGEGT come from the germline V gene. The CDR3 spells CASTLEGSYNEQFF. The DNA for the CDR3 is TGTGCCAGCACCCTCGAGGGGTCCTACAATGAGCAGTTCTTC.

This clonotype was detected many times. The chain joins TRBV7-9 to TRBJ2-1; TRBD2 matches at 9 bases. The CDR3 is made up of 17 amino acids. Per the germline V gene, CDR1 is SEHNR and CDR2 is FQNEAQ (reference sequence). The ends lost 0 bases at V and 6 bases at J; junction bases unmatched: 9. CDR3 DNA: TGTGCCAGCAGCTTAGCGCGCCCTAGCGGGGTTTCCAATGAGCAGTTCTTC. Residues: CASSLARPSGVSNEQFF.

For the CDR3, the DNA is TGTGCCAGCAGCCCCAGACAGGGGGTCTATGGCTACACCTTC. Translating it yields CASSPRQGVYGYTF. The chain uses TRBV7-9 and TRBJ1-2, with 9 bases that match TRBD1. Germline V lookup: CDR1 SEHNR, CDR2 FQNEAQ (reference sequence). After removal of 5 bases from V and 4 bases from J, the junction contained 5 bases not matched to a gene. This CDR3 spans 14 amino acids. Filled out from reference TRBV7-9 and TRBJ1-2, the complete variable domain reads DTGVSQNPRHKITKRGQNVTFRCDPISEHNRLYWYRQTLGQGPEFLTYFQNEAQLEKSRLLSDRFSAERPKGSFSTLEIQRTEQGDSAMYLCASSPRQGVYGYTFGSGTRLTVV.

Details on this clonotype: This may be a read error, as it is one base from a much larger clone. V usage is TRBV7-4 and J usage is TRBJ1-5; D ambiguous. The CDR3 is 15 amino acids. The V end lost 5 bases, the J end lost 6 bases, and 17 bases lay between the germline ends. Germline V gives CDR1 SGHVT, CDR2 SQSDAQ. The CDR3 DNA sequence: TGTGCCAGCAGCCCTGGCGAGAACTCGGGTCAGCCCCAGCATTTT. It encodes CASSPGENSGQPQHF.

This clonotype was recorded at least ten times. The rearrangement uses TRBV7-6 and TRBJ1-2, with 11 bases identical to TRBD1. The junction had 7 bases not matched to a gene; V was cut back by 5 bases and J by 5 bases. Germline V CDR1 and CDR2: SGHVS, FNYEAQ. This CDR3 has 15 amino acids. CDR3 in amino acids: CASSPRTGGRYGYTF. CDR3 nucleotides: TGTGCCAGCAGCCCTAGGACAGGGGGCAGGTATGGCTACACCTTC.